This TCR beta chain was retrieved from a study of control samples from healthy donors and cancer patients. The data were produced by immunoSEQ multiplex PCR, yet TCRdb's version contains in-frame clones alone and is incomplete. The sample carries 200,000 or so clones, roughly 94% recorded once. A single count supports this clone. The sequenced sample consisted of blood. This sequence was found in a man aged 50-60 years in good health.

The CDR3 here is CSARDRNEQFF. CDR3 DNA: TGCAGTGCTAGAGATAGGAATGAGCAGTTCTTC. The chain links TRBV20-1 to TRBJ2-1; no clear D. V was trimmed by 0 bases and J by 7 bases, leaving 4 bases between them. The V gene's germline CDR1 is DFQATT and CDR2 SNEGSKA (reference sequence). The length of the CDR3 is 11 residues.